This T cell receptor (beta chain) came from a study of blood T cell repertoires in COVID-19. Study at large: Samples came from the United States, Italy and Spain, spanning acute and convalescent COVID-19. In each case, the material was cDNA or gDNA derived from T cells, B-cell-depleted T cells, or PBMCs.

V was trimmed by 4 bases and J by 4 bases, leaving 19 bases between them. The CDR3 totals 16 residues. Looked up from germline, CDR1 is MNHEY and CDR2 is SVGAGI. Authors' methods: From reference gene primer amplification, estimates of nucleated cell counts were derived. This table comes from immunoSEQ multiplex PCR, and its TCRdb copy is limited to in-frame clones, with some not included. V, J and clone size are those of that table, while D and trimming were read from the DNA. The profile covers about 160,000 clones, with roughly 72% appearing a single time and 3.7% taken by the ten largest. Sequences were obtained from peripheral blood. This clonotype was obtained from a woman older than 75 with acute or convalescent COVID-19. V usage is TRBV6-5 and J usage is TRBJ1-2; the D is unclear. The CDR3 nucleotides are TGTGCCAGCAGTTCAAGTGGGGAGCGATCTTCCTATGGCTACACCTTC. It specifies CASSSSGERSSYGYTF.